This T cell receptor beta chain was obtained from a study of cytomegalovirus exposure and HLA in healthy donors. Study details: An early release of data contained 80 million to 85 million unique TCRs, which came from HLA-typed donors. Genotyping of 430 or so donors showed that about 84% belonged to the Caucasian-associated ancestry cluster. Overall study findings and caveats: Follow-up analysis found HLA locus-dependent TCR association rates, highest for DRB1 and lowest for HLA-C. When a later analysis was performed, an Asian-associated ancestry cluster reportedly had fewer N-insertions than the approximately 700-donor mean.

CDR3 length equals 19 residues. The germline V gene has CDR1 SGDLS and CDR2 YYNGEE. V dropped 4 bases and J dropped 1; count of bases not matched to a gene: 14. The PCR had 60 Vbeta and 13 Jbeta primers. Sequencing was performed with immunoSEQ multiplex PCR; in TCRdb, only in-frame clones are kept and a portion is missing. The table includes roughly 82,000 clones, approximately 81% detected once. A note on this clone: Its antigen is not known.

The sequence was collected from a woman in her fifties or sixties in good health and CMV-seropositive. The sequencing sample was made of PBMCs. This chain links TRBV9 with TRBJ2-2; 9 bases are a match to TRBD2. The CDR3, as DNA: TGTGCCAGCAGCCTCCCCCGGGCGCTAGCGGGAATGAACACCGGGGAGCTGTTTTTT. Translating it yields CASSLPRALAGMNTGELFF.